These T cell receptor beta chains were read from a single sample in a study of T cell responses to AZD1222 COVID-19 vaccine. Data came from immunoSEQ multiplex PCR; TCRdb stores just in-frame clones and leaves some out. The sample has around 160,000 clones; 88% are singletons. This material consisted of peripheral blood, taken on day 0 of AZD1222 vaccination. These receptors were collected from an adult in good health. CDR3s include the opening cysteine and the closing phenylalanine or tryptophan. Clone size appears in some rows only: once, few, many, or a class for an expanded clone.

>-|TRBJ2-7|TRBV7-2
CASSLNGVREQYF
>-|TRBJ1-5|TRBV2
CASSEQGTQPQHF
>-|TRBJ1-3|TRBV29-1
CSVELSSGNTIYF
>-|TRBJ1-4|TRBV18
CASSPLGEKLFF
>-|TRBJ1-2|TRBV12-3/TRBV12-4
CASTGTGGGYTF
>once|TRBJ2-7|TRBV2
CASRLAGGPGDEQYF
>-|TRBJ1-1|TRBV4-3
CASSQDTRPGEAFF
>-|TRBJ1-2|TRBV30
CAWKRTGGEGYTF
>-|TRBJ2-2|TRBV18
CASDLNANTGELFF
>once|TRBJ2-1|TRBV5-1
CASSEGQGVLLDNEQFF
>once|TRBJ2-5|TRBV12-3/TRBV12-4
CASSFGGETQYF
>-|TRBJ1-5|TRBV6-5
CASRVDAANQPQHF
>-|TRBJ1-2|TRBV6-5
CASYGANYGYTF
>once|TRBJ2-1|TRBV7-2
CASSLIASGSQDEQFF
>-|TRBJ1-1|TRBV4-1
CASSPGGLSTEAFF
>-|TRBJ2-1|TRBV9
CASSVVSFPNEQFF
>-|TRBJ2-7|TRBV4-3
CASSQSHLAGAEQYF
>-|TRBJ1-6|TRBV6-5
CASSLQGKNSPLHF
>once|TRBJ1-4|TRBV30
CAWSIATNEKLFF
>-|TRBJ2-7|TRBV5-1
CASSLESEGGPLEQYF
>-|TRBJ1-1|TRBV28
CASSSDRADEAFF
>-|TRBJ1-1|TRBV28
CASSRDSQRTEAFF
>few|TRBJ1-2|TRBV28
CASTWGGYESYGYTF
>-|TRBJ1-1|TRBV7-9
CASSGRLAEAFF
>-|TRBJ2-6|TRBV4-2
CASSQDAPFSGANVLTF